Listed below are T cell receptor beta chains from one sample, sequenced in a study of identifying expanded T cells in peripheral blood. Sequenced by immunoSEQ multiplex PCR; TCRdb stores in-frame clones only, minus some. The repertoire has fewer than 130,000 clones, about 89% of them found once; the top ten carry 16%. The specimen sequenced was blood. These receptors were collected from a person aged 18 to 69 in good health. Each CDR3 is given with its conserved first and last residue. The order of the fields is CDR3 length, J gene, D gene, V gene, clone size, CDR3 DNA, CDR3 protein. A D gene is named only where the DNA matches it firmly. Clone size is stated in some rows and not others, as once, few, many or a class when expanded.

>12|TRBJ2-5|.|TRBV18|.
TGTGCCAGCTCACCAGGAGGCGAGACCCAGTACTTC
CASSPGGETQYF
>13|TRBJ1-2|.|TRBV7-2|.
TGTGCCAGCAGCACCAGTACAGGGAACGGCTACACCTTC
CASSTSTGNGYTF
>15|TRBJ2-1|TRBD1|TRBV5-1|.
TGCGCCAGCAGCCCACAGGGGGACTCCTACAATGAGCAGTTCTTC
CASSPQGDSYNEQFF
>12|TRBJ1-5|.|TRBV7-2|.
TGTGCCAGCAGCTCTTTAAATCAGCCCCAGCATTTT
CASSSLNQPQHF
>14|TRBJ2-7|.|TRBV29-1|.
TGCAGCGTTTCCACAGGGATCCACTCCTACGAGCAGTACTTC
CSVSTGIHSYEQYF
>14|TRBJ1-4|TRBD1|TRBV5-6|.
TGTGCCAGCAGCTTGGGGACAGGGTCTGAAAAACTGTTTTTT
CASSLGTGSEKLFF
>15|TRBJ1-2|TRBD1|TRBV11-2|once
TGTGCCAGTTTCGACCCTGGGACAGGGAACTATGGCTACACCTTC
CASFDPGTGNYGYTF
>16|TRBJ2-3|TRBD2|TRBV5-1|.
TGCGCCAGCAGTGAATCGCTTAGCGGGGTGGGGGATACGCAGTATTTT
CASSESLSGVGDTQYF
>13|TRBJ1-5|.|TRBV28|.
TGTGCCAGCAGCCGAGGCCCTTATCAGCCCCAGCATTTT
CASSRGPYQPQHF
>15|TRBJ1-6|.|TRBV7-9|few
TGTGCCAGCAGCCTGAAGAGCTCCTATAATTCACCCCTCCACTTT
CASSLKSSYNSPLHF
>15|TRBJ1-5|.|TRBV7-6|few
TGTGCCAGCAGCTCCACAACGGGGCGGAATCAGCCCCAGCATTTT
CASSSTTGRNQPQHF
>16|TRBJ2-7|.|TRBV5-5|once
TGTGCCAGCAGCCCGGGCCCGGGACTTTTAACCTACGAGCAGTACTTC
CASSPGPGLLTYEQYF
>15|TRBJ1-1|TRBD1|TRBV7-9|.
TGTGCCAGCAGGGAGACAGGGGGCCGGAACACTGAAGCTTTCTTT
CASRETGGRNTEAFF
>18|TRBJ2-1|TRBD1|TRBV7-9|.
TGTGCCAGCAGCTTAACGGGACAGGGGGGAAGATCCTACAATGAGCAGTTCTTC
CASSLTGQGGRSYNEQFF
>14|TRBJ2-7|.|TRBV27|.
TGTGCCAGCAGTTTCGGGGTCTTGGCAGGCGAGCAGTACTTC
CASSFGVLAGEQYF
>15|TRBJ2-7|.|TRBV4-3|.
TGCGCCAGCAGCCAATCTCCAACAGGGCTCTACGAGCAGTACTTC
CASSQSPTGLYEQYF
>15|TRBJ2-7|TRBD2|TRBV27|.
TGTGCCAGCAGTCCGTTAGCGGGGGGGTACTACGAGCAGTACTTC
CASSPLAGGYYEQYF
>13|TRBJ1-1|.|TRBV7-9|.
TGTGCCAGCAGCTTTTCAGGGATCACTGAAGCTTTCTTT
CASSFSGITEAFF
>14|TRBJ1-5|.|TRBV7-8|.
TGTGCCAGCAGCCCCCGGGAGTCAGGGCAGCCCCAGCATTTT
CASSPRESGQPQHF
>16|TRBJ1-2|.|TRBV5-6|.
TGTGCCAGCAGACGACCGGGGATCCAGGGGATTCAAGGCTACACCTTC
CASRRPGIQGIQGYTF
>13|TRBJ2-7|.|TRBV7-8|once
TGTGCCAGCAGCTTAGTGACAGGTTACGAGCAGTACTTC
CASSLVTGYEQYF
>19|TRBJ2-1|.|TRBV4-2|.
TGTGCCAGCAGCCAAGATCTTGTACGATTCGGGACTCTAAACAATGAGCAGTTCTTC
CASSQDLVRFGTLNNEQFF
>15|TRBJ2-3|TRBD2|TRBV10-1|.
TGCGCCAGCAGAGTACAGCGGGGGGGGGTAGATACGCAGTATTTT
CASRVQRGGVDTQYF
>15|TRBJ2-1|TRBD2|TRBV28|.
TGTGCCAGCAGTCACCGGGGGGGCTCCTACAATGAGCAGTTCTTC
CASSHRGGSYNEQFF
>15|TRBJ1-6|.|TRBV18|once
TGTGCCAGCTCACCCGTCCCCTATCAGAATTCACCCCTCCACTTT
CASSPVPYQNSPLHF
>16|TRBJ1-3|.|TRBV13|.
TGTGCCAGCAGCCCCCGACGGGAAGGGGCTGGAAACACCATATATTTT
CASSPRREGAGNTIYF
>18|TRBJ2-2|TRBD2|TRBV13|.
TGTGCCACCCGAGGGACTAGCGGGGGGGCCTTGAACACCGGGGAGCTGTTTTTT
CATRGTSGGALNTGELFF
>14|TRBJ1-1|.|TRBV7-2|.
TGTGCCAGCAGCTTTTCAGAACCTCGCACTGAAGCTTTCTTT
CASSFSEPRTEAFF
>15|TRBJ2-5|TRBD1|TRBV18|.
TGTGCCAGCTCACCCTCTGCGGGACAGGGAAAGACCCAGTACTTC
CASSPSAGQGKTQYF
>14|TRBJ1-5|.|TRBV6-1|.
TGTGCCACCCACCCAGGGTGGGGCAATCAGCCCCAGCATTTT
CATHPGWGNQPQHF
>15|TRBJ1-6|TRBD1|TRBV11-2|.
TGTGCCAGCAGCCCCGGACAGGGGGGAAATTCACCCCTCCACTTT
CASSPGQGGNSPLHF
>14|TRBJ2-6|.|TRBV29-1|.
TGCAGCGCAGAAGGCAGGGCTGGGGCCAACGTCCTGACTTTC
CSAEGRAGANVLTF
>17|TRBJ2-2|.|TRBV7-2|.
TGTGCCAGCAGCTTATTACCAGACTCTTCGAACACCGGGGAGCTGTTTTTT
CASSLLPDSSNTGELFF
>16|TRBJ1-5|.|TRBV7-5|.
TGTGCCAGAAGCTTAGGCACAGGGGTGAGTTTCCAGCCCCAGCATTTT
CARSLGTGVSFQPQHF
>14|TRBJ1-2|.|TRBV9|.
TGTGCCAGCAGCGTAGATGGGGGTGACTATGGCTACACCTTC
CASSVDGGDYGYTF
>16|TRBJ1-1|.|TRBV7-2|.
TGTGCCAGCAGCCACCCCGGGGGCGGCTTGAACACTGAAGCTTTCTTT
CASSHPGGGLNTEAFF
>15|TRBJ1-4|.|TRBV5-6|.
TGTGCCAGCAGCTTGGCCCTGGGAACTAATGAAAAACTGTTTTTT
CASSLALGTNEKLFF
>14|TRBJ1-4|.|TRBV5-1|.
TGCGCCAGCAGCTTGACAGGTCTGGATGAAAAACTGTTTTTT
CASSLTGLDEKLFF
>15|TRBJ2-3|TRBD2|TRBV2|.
TGTGCCAGCAGCTCGGGACTAGCGGTAGCAGGGACGCAGTATTTT
CASSSGLAVAGTQYF
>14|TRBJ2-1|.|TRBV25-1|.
TGTGCCAGCAGTCTACGGCTAGGAGGAAATGAGCAGTTCTTC
CASSLRLGGNEQFF
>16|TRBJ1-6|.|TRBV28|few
TGTGCCAGCAGTTTCGAACAGGGATGGGGAATTTCACCCCTCCACTTT
CASSFEQGWGISPLHF
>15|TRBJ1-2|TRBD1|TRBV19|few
TGTGCCAGTAGTCCCCGGGACAGGGAGGTGCGTGGCTACACCTTC
CASSPRDREVRGYTF
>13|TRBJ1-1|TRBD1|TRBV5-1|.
TGCGCCAGCAGCCCGGGACAGGGGGCTGAAGCTTTCTTT
CASSPGQGAEAFF
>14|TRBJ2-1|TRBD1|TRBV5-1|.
TGCGCCAGCAGCCCGGACAGGGGTGTTAGTGAGCAGTTCTTC
CASSPDRGVSEQFF
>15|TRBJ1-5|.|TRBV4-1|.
TGCGCCAGCAGCCAAGATCGAGGGTTCAATCAGCCCCAGCATTTT
CASSQDRGFNQPQHF
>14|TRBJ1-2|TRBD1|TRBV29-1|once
TGCAGCGCTGGAAGACAGGGGGTAAACTATGGCTACACCTTC
CSAGRQGVNYGYTF
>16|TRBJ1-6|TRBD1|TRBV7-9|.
TGTGCCAGCAGCCCCCACAGGGGGAGTGTGGACTCACCCCTCCACTTT
CASSPHRGSVDSPLHF
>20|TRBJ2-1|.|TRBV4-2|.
TGTGCCAGCAGCCAAGCGGGACTCCCCCCTGGGCAAAGCTCCTACAATGAGCAGTTCTTC
CASSQAGLPPGQSSYNEQFF
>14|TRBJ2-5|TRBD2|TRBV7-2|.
TGTGCCAGCAGCTTCATCCAGCGGGGGGGGGCCCAGTACTTC
CASSFIQRGGAQYF
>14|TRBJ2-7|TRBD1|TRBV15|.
TGTGCCACCAGCAGGGACAGGGTTACCTACGAGCAGTACTTC
CATSRDRVTYEQYF
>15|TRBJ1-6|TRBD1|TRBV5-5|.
TGTGCCAGCAGGTACCGACAGGGCGGTCATTCACCCCTCCACTTT
CASRYRQGGHSPLHF
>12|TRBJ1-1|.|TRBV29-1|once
TGCAGCGTTGAAGTAGGGTTCACTGAAGCTTTCTTT
CSVEVGFTEAFF
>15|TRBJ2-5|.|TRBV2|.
TGTGCCAGCAGTGAAGAAAGTACCGGTCAAGAGACCCAGTACTTC
CASSEESTGQETQYF
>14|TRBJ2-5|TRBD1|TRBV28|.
TGTGCCAGCAGTGACAGGGTGAGGCAAGAGACCCAGTACTTC
CASSDRVRQETQYF
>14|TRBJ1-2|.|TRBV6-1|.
TGTGCCAGCAGTGAAACGGCGGCGACGAGTGGCTACACCTTC
CASSETAATSGYTF
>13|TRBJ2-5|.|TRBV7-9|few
TGTGCCAGCAGCTTGGGCCACTTAGAGACCCAGTACTTC
CASSLGHLETQYF
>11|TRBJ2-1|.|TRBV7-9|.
TGTGCCAGCAGCAATTACAATGAGCAGTTCTTC
CASSNYNEQFF
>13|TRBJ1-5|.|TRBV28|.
TGTGCCAGCCTTAGAACACTAGACCAGCCCCAGCATTTT
CASLRTLDQPQHF
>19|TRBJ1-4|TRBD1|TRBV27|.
TGTGCCAGCAGTTTAGGAGCGACAGGGGTGGCCTCAACTAATGAAAAACTGTTTTTT
CASSLGATGVASTNEKLFF